The 9 T cell receptor beta chains below were found in one sample sequenced in a study of blood T cell repertoires in COVID-19 (dated by TCRdb to the early 2020s). Library method: the immunoSEQ multiplex PCR assay. Sourced from immuneACCESS, this table was stored by TCRdb with only in-frame sequences that have V and J called. A share of the clones is absent; for the studies checked, an unresolved V gene accounts for under half, and the remainder has no known explanation. This sample comprises more than 450,000 clones, around 90% of them detected only once. In total, the top ten clones hold around 0.64% of the sample. Sequencing was done on a sample of PBMCs or T cells enriched from blood (not recorded which). The source is a young woman who had recovered from COVID-19.

The table lists this clone with a count of one. This chain connects TRBV24-1 to TRBJ1-5, with a weak D call TRBD1 (6 bases). CDR1 is KGHDR and CDR2 is SFDVKD in the germline V gene. With 3 bases removed from V and 3 bases from J, the gap between germline ends came to 11 bases. This CDR3 has 15 residues. The chain's CDR3 is CATSDERTDNQPQHF. The CDR3 DNA sequence: TGTGCCACCAGTGATGAGCGGACAGACAATCAGCCCCAGCATTTT.

This chain connects TRBV28 to TRBJ1-5; maybe TRBD1 (5 bases). V lost 7 bases, J lost 0 bases, and 22 bases lay in between. Germline-derived CDR1 and CDR2 are MDHEN and SYDVKM. The CDR3 consists of 18 residues. The CDR3 reads CASKRYGGSLYSNQPQHF. Here the CDR3 DNA reads TGTGCCAGCAAACGGTATGGGGGGTCACTCTATAGCAATCAGCCCCAGCATTTT.

The V call is TRBV6-6, the J call TRBJ2-7; tentative D call: TRBD2 (6 bases). Germline values: CDR1 MNHNY, CDR2 SVGAGI (reference sequence). This CDR3 has 16 residues. Trimming removed 4 bases from V and 3 bases from J, with 19 bases in between. Here the CDR3 DNA reads TGTGCCAGCAGTTCGGGACTGCTCGTAGCCAACTACGAGCAGTACTTC. Protein sequence: CASSSGLLVANYEQYF.

This clone was recorded once. This chain uses TRBV6-1 with TRBJ2-7, with D unclear. Between the trimmed V and J ends, which lost 2 bases and 7 bases, there was a span of 12 bases. Germline V gene data show CDR1 as MNHNS and CDR2 as SASEGT. CDR3 length: 13 residues. CDR3 protein: CASSENPAWEQYF. The CDR3 DNA reads as TGTGCCAGCAGTGAAAATCCCGCGTGGGAGCAGTACTTC.

The CDR3 DNA reads as TGTGCCAGCAGTTGGGTGGGCAGTCCCTCCTACGAGCAGTACTTC. Protein sequence: CASSWVGSPSYEQYF. The chain couples TRBV27 to TRBJ2-7; D call uncertain. V dropped 4 bases and J dropped 0 bases, with 13 bases sitting between them. CDR1 and CDR2 from the germline V gene are MNHEY and SMNVEV (reference sequence). The CDR3 has 15 amino acids.

This rearrangement joins TRBV25-1 to TRBJ1-4; tentatively, D is TRBD1 (6 bases). The CDR3 is made up of 14 amino acids. The V gene's germline CDR1 is MGHDK and CDR2 SYGVNS. V lost 7 bases and J lost 10, with 19 bases in between. The CDR3 bases are TGTGCCAGCACTCCGAGCGGGGGAGGGGGAAAACTGTTTTTT. It encodes CASTPSGGGGKLFF.

V gene TRBV3-1 (or the pseudogene TRBV3-2) combines with J gene TRBJ2-1, with 8 positions matching TRBD2. The CDR3 spans 18 residues. The germline CDR1 and CDR2 sequences are LGHDT and YNNKEL (reference sequence). J lost 7 bases, V lost 4 bases, and 18 bases had no gene match. This CDR3 is CASSPYPTSGRGVNEQFF. CDR3 coding DNA: TGTGCCAGCAGCCCTTACCCCACTAGCGGAAGGGGAGTTAATGAGCAGTTCTTC.

The V call is TRBV12-3 or TRBV12-4, the J call TRBJ1-2, with TRBD1 as a possible D gene (5 bases). CDR3 length: 11 residues. V was shortened by 4 bases and J by 7 bases, with 7 bases between the two germline ends. The CDR3 DNA follows: TGTGCCAGCAGTTCCAGGGTTGGCTACACCTTC. Protein sequence: CASSSRVGYTF.

This chain's CDR3 is CASTPGVDQPQHF. The CDR3 coding sequence is TGTGCCAGCACCCCGGGGGTGGACCAGCCCCAGCATTTT. V is TRBV6-5 and J is TRBJ1-5; perhaps TRBD1 as D (5 bases). CDR1 is MNHEY and CDR2 is SVGAGI in the germline V gene. Trimming left V 7 bases short and J 7 bases short, with 14 bases between. This CDR3 contains 13 residues.